This T cell receptor (beta chain) stems from a study of control samples from healthy donors and cancer patients. Repertoires were generated with immunoSEQ multiplex PCR, while TCRdb's copy carries only in-frame clones and drops some. The table records tens of thousands of clones, 88% of them present only once. With 5 bases clipped from V and 4 bases from J, the junction kept 6 bases outside the gene matches. This CDR3 is 14 amino acids long. Germline CDR1 MNHEY, CDR2 SMNVEV (reference sequence). Sequenced material: PBMCs. The clonotype was recovered from a man aged 45-65 years with head and neck cancer. The chain carries TRBV27 and TRBJ2-7; the match to TRBD1 covers 9 bases. The CDR3 protein is CASSTWTGEYEQYF. CDR3 nucleotide sequence: TGTGCCAGCAGTACATGGACAGGGGAGTACGAGCAGTACTTC.